This T cell receptor (beta chain) derives from a study of CD8+CD57+ T cells in acquired aplastic anemia. The overall study: Sorting CD4+ and CD8+ cells gave DNA averaging approximately 3 ug.

The patients chosen for sequencing had shown expansion of CD8+CD57+ cells (detected by flow cytometry). There was no therapy given to any patient before the blood sampling took place. V was clipped by 5 bases and J by 4 bases; unmatched bases: 17. CDR3 length equals 17 residues. The germline V gene encodes CDR1 LNHDA and CDR2 SQIVND (reference sequence). This clonotype was counted at least ten times. Antigen: not known. Whole-study results and caveats: Comparison of patients with controls identified 25 to 30 shared CD8+ CDR3 sequences.

Researchers used genomic DNA as the template to profile TCR beta VDJ and CDR3. TCRdb re-called the reads with MiXCR, one entry per CDR3 protein. Found here are approximately 57,000 distinct CDR3 sequences, approximately 50% of them singletons; the top ten hold about 16%. The sequence came from a human donor with aplastic anemia. The sequenced material came from sorted CD4+, CD8+, or CD8+CD57+ T cells (not recorded which) from PBMCs. The gene calls are TRBV19 and TRBJ2-7, with TRBD1 identical over 7 bases. In DNA form, the CDR3 reads TGTGCCAGTAGTGCCCTCATCGGACAGGACCAACCTTACGAGCAGTACTTC. Its translation is CASSALIGQDQPYEQYF.